Sequencing of this TCR beta chain was carried out in a study of CXCR3-negative and CXCR3-positive naive CD8 T cells. A word on this clonotype: Antigen: not known.

Points from the study as a whole: Naive CXCR3-positive cells had TRB CDR3s more hydrophobic than those of CXCR3-negative naive cells.

Via 5' RACE with UMI labels, TRB cDNA libraries were prepared. TCRdb re-called the 5' RACE reads; every CDR3 protein appears as one record, without DNA. Its table lists some 120,000 distinct CDR3 sequences. CDR3 length: 14 amino acids. Germline V lookup: CDR1 SQVTM, CDR2 ANQGSEA. This rearrangement joins TRBV29-1 to TRBJ2-5; TCRdb selects TRBD1, and the lack of DNA leaves this call unchecked. The sample was naive CXCR3+ CD8+ T cells from blood. Subset described: CD45RO-CCR7+CD27+CD95- naive CD8+ T cells expressing CXCR3 (TNR3+). The receptor was isolated from a human donor in good health. Some clones in this sample may be carry-over from other donors' samples. The CDR3 loop reads CSVALVNSQETQYF.